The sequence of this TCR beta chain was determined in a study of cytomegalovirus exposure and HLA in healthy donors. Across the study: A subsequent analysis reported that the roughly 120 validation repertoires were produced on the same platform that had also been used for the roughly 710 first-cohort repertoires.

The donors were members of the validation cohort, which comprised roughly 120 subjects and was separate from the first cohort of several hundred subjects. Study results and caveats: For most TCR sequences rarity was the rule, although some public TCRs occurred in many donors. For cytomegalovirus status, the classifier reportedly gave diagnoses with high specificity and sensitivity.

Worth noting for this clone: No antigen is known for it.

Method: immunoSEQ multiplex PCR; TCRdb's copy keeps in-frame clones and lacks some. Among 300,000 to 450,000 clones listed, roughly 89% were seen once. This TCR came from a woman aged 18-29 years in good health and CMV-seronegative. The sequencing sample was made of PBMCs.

CDR3 region: CASSQEGGLSGGYTF. The CDR3 DNA is TGCGCCAGCAGCCAAGAAGGGGGCCTATCGGGGGGCTACACCTTC. The chain has TRBV4-1 and TRBJ1-2; 7 bases align to TRBD1. This CDR3 is built from 15 residues. The germline gives CDR1 MGHRA, CDR2 YSYEKL. V was clipped by 0 bases and J by 8 bases; unmatched bases: 9.